This TCR beta chain came from a study of CD8+CD57+ T cells in acquired aplastic anemia. Study overall: Sorted cells (CD4+ and CD8+) yielded DNA amounts that averaged around 3.1 ug. Average CD4+ read depth in healthy donors was 11 million or so reads. Study-wide points: Patients and healthy controls showed no significant CD8+ Simpson's diversity difference. Overlapping CD8+ CDR3 repertoires of patients and controls contained approximately 29 shared sequences.

Concerning this clonotype itself: Its cognate antigen is unknown.

Germline assignment: CDR1 SGHAT and CDR2 FQDESV (reference sequence). The CDR3 length is 15 residues. With 0 bases removed from V and 5 bases from J, the gap between germline ends came to 12 bases. CDR3 and TCR beta VDJ profiling relied on a genomic DNA template. TCRdb reprocessed the reads via MiXCR and lists one record per CDR3 protein. The top ten clones hold 2.5% to 3.5% of a sample with 180,000 or so distinct CDR3 sequences, approximately 49% of them seen once. Input material: sorted CD4+, CD8+, or CD8+CD57+ T cells (not recorded which) from PBMCs. The rearrangement links TRBV11-1 to TRBJ2-3, with D perhaps matching TRBD1 or TRBD2 (6 bases each). The origin of this receptor is a human donor in good health. The CDR3 region is CASSLAGGPGDTQYF. The CDR3 region has the DNA TGTGCCAGCAGCTTAGCGGGGGGCCCGGGAGATACGCAGTATTTT.